The rows below give T cell receptor beta chains drawn from one sample of a study of response to subunit inactivated influenza vaccine. TCRdb itself ran the RT-PCR reads through MiXCR, one entry per CDR3 protein. The sample shows some 550,000 distinct CDR3 sequences, roughly 25% of them seen only once. These data also featured in a second study, about T cells expressing NK-cell markers.

Sample: CD4+ T cells sorted from PBMCs, taken 12 days after vaccination. The receptors were sampled from a man aged 50 to 59 who received an inactivated influenza vaccine. Both conserved end residues are part of each CDR3. D genes are given only for firm matches. Size is stated for part of the rows, as once, few or many counts, or as a class when the clone is expanded.

v_call clone_size d_call cdr3_aa
TRBV7-8 . . CASTRLGGYNEQFF
TRBV12-3/TRBV12-4 many . CASTSGRGWAYQETQYF
TRBV12-3/TRBV12-4 few . CASSFSPGSGNTIYF
TRBV5-8 . TRBD1 CASRRQGNTIYF
TRBV5-5 . . CASSRGRLGSADNEQFF
TRBV5-5 few TRBD1 CASNRDSSYNEQFF
TRBV7-9 . . CASQDFQETQYF
TRBV12-3/TRBV12-4 . . CASSLSAGQYTF
TRBV7-2 . . CASSPQGKSSYEQYF
TRBV18 . . CASSPGSQPSLAKNIQYF
TRBV20-1 many . CSASTGLISGNTIYF
TRBV7-2 . TRBD1 CASSQLIQGRGNQPQHF
TRBV24-1 few . CATSDTTGTATTYEQYF
TRBV5-1 . TRBD1 CASSWGTGRKEKLFF
TRBV5-1 few TRBD1 CASSPPWDRQETQYF
TRBV3-1 . . CASSHAALTDTQYF
TRBV7-9 . . CASSLALGSEAFF
TRBV6-1 . . CASSKPGQAGAKNIQYF
TRBV2 . . CASSGRITLGNEQFF
TRBV20-1 . TRBD1 CSALTGGSYYGYTF
TRBV12-3/TRBV12-4 few . CASSPQGSATNEKLFF
TRBV20-1 . . CSARGRVRDTIYF
TRBV7-2 once TRBD1 CASPNTGAGELFF
TRBV6-5 . . CASSFGVRVPRTEAFF
TRBV20-1 few TRBD2 CSAPGLAGGQRDTQYF
TRBV23-1 few TRBD1 CAPRPGGALYEQYF
TRBV5-1 many TRBD2 CASSFLAEVYNEQFF
TRBV5-1 . TRBD1 CASSVKAGGEAFF
TRBV9 few . CASSVERDSPLHF
TRBV4-2 . . CASSQEPRGEDTQYF
TRBV29-1 few . CSVGTLGAKAFF
TRBV23-1 . TRBD1 CASSHRWDRSYNEQFF